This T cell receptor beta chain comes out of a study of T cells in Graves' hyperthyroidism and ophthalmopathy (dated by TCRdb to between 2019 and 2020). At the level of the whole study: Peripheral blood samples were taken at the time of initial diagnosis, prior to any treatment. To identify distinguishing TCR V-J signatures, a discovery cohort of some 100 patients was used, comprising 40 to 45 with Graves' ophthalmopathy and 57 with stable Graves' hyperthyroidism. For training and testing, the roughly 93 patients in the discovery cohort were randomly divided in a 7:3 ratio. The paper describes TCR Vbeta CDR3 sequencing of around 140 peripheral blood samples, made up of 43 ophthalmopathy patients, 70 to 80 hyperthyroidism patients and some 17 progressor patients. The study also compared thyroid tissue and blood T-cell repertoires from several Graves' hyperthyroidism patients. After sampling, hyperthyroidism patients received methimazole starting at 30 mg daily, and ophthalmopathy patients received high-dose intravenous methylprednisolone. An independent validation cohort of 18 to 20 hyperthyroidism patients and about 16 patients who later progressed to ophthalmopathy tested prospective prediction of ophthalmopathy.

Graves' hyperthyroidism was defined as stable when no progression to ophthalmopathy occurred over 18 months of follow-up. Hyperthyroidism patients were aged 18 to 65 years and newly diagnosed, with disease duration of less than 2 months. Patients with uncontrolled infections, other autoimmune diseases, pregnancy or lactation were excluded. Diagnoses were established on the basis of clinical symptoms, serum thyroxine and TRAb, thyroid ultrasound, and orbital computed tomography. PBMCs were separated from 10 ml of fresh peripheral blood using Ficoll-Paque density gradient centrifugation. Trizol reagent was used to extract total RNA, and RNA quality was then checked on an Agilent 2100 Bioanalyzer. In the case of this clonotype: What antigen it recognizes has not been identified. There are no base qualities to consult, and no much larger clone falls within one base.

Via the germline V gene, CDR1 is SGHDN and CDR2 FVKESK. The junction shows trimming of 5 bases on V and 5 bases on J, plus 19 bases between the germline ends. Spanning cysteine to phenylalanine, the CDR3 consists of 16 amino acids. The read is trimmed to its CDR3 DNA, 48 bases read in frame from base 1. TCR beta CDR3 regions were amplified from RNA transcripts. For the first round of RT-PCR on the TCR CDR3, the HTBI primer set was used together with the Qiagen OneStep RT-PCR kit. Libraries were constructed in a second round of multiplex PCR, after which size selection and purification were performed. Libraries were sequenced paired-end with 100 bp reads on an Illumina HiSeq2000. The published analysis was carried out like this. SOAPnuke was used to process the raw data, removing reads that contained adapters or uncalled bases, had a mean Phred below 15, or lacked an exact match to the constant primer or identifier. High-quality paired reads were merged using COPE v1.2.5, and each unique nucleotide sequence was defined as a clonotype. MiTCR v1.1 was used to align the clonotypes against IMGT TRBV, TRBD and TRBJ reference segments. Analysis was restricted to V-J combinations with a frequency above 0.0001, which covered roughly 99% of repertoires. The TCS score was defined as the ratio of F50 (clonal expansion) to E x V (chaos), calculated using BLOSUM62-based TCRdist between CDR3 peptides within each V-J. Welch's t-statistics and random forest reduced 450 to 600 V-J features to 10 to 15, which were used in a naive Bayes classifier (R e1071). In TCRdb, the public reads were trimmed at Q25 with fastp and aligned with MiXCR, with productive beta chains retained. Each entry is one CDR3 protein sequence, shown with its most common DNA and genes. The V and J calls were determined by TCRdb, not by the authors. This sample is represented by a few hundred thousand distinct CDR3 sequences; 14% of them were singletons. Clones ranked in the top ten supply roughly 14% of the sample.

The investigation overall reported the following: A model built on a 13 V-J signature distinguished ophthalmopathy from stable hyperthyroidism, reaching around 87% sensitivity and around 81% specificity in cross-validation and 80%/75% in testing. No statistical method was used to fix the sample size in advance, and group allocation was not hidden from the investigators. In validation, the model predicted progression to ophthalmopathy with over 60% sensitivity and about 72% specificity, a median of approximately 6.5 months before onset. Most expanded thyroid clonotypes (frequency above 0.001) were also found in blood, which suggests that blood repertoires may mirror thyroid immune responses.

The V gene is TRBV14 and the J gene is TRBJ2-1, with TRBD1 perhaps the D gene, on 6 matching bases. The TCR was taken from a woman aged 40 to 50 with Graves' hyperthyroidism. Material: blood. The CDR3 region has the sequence CASSSRVTGPNNEQFF. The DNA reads TGTGCCAGCAGCTCCCGAGTCACAGGGCCGAACAATGAGCAGTTCTTC. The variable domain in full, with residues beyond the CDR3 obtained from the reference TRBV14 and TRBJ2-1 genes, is EAGVTQFPSHSVIEKGQTVTLRCDPISGHDNLYWYRRVMGKEIKFLLHFVKESKQDESGMPNNRFLAERTGGTYSTLKVQPAELEDSGVYFCASSSRVTGPNNEQFFGPGTRLTVL.